This TCR beta chain was sequenced during a study of Graves' ophthalmopathy and Graves' hyperthyroidism. Study-wide results and caveats: Most thyroid clonotypes expanded beyond 0.001 frequency were also found in blood.

Trimming removed 6 bases from V and 3 bases from J; junction bases left unmatched: 10. CDR1 and CDR2 (germline): DFQATT, SNEGSKA (reference sequence). The CDR3 runs to 16 residues. Amplification of the TCR beta CDR3 regions used RNA transcripts (as template). Investigators did first-round RT-PCR with HTBI primers, then second-round multiplex PCR. TCRdb re-called the multiplex PCR reads with MiXCR, one entry per CDR3 protein. In the table there are hundreds of thousands of distinct CDR3 sequences, 15% of which are singletons. What supplied the PBMCs was approximately 10 ml of fresh peripheral blood. This clonotype has ten or more counts. What it binds is unknown.

The specimen was peripheral blood. The sequence came from a young woman with stable Graves' hyperthyroidism. The chain combines TRBV20-1 with TRBJ2-7; 14 positions agree with TRBD2. The CDR3 spells CSARTSGGPQFYEQYF. The CDR3, as DNA: TGCAGTGCCAGGACTAGCGGGGGGCCCCAATTCTACGAGCAGTACTTC.